This T cell receptor (beta chain) is from a study of blood T cell repertoires in COVID-19. The overall study: Samples taken during acute and convalescent COVID-19 were collected in the United States, Italy and Spain. T cells, B-cell-depleted T cells, or PBMCs supplied cDNA or gDNA.

Generated by immunoSEQ multiplex PCR, the TCRdb table keeps only in-frame clones and is missing some. The sample contains 110,000 to 150,000 clones, 84% of which appear only once. Participants came from roughly 25 US areas, aged roughly 18 to 95 years. Cohorts were based on clinical histories the participants reported. V was cut by 1 base and J by 8 bases, with 19 bases left in between. CDR1 and CDR2 (germline): SGHRS, YFSETQ. The CDR3 length is 16 residues. The rearrangement joins TRBV5-1 to TRBJ1-5; D call uncertain. The sequence came from a woman under 30 who had been exposed to COVID-19. The sequenced sample was PBMCs or T cells enriched from blood (not recorded which). This chain's CDR3 is CASSLRRVGNFKPQHF. The CDR3 DNA is TGCGCCAGCAGCTTGAGGCGGGTCGGCAACTTTAAGCCCCAGCATTTT.